This T cell receptor beta chain originates from a study of cytomegalovirus exposure and HLA in healthy donors. Germline CDR1 is SEHNR and CDR2 is FQNEAQ (reference sequence). The CDR3 is 12 amino acids. Study-wide findings and caveats: Analysis performed later showed TCR beta chains linked to HLA being more clonally expanded than equally common others. In a later analysis, TCR beta V- and J-gene trimming was associated with a missense DCLRE1C variant.

The PCR had 60 Vbeta and 13 Jbeta primers. Only in-frame clones appear in the TCRdb table, and some are missing; sequencing was by immunoSEQ multiplex PCR. Of about 160,000 clones listed, roughly 80% are singletons. Details on this clone: The target antigen is unknown.

The sequence derives from a male donor in good health and CMV-seropositive. The sequenced sample was PBMCs. V and J are TRBV7-9 and TRBJ2-7, with a possible D match to TRBD1 (6 bases). The CDR3 region is CALGDTSYEQYF. For the CDR3, the DNA is TGTGCGTTAGGGGACACCAGCTACGAGCAGTACTTC. Filled out from reference TRBV7-9 and TRBJ2-7, the complete variable domain reads DTGVSQNPRHKITKRGQNVTFRCDPISEHNRLYWYRQTLGQGPEFLTYFQNEAQLEKSRLLSDRFSAERPKGSFSTLEIQRTEQGDSAMYLCALGDTSYEQYFGPGTRLTVT.